The next 13 T cell receptor beta chains were all read from a single sample in a study of human T cells and chemical hapten exposure. In TCRdb, the RACE reads were re-called with MiXCR into one record per CDR3 protein. Of about 84,000 distinct CDR3 sequences in the sample, about 9.4% were seen once. Time point meaning: patch test 2, 6 weeks after DPC sensitization. The treatment denotes: therapeutic diphenylcyclopropenone sensitization with weekly scalp DPC. The sample in question was whole blood, obtained in connection with sensitization to the hapten diphenylcyclopropenone (DPC). The receptors here all came from a woman aged 45-60 years with alopecia areata. Some clones in this sample may be carry-over from other donors' samples.

This clonotype appeared many times. This chain connects TRBV18 to TRBJ1-2; 10 bases line up with TRBD1. Germline V gene lookup returns CDR1 KGHSH and CDR2 LQKENI. V was clipped by 3 bases and J by 7 bases; unmatched bases: 5. The length of the CDR3 is 14 residues. CDR3 sequence (DNA): TGTGCCAGCTCACCCTCGGGACAGGGGCTTGGCTACACCTTC. Translation gives CASSPSGQGLGYTF.

This clonotype was found a few times. CDR3 DNA: TGTGCTAGTGGTTTGGGGACTACCTCCTACAATGAGCAGTTCTTC. This gives the protein CASGLGTTSYNEQFF. The V and J genes are TRBV12-5 and TRBJ2-1; D perhaps matches TRBD2 (6 bases). Germline CDR1 reads LGHNT; CDR2 reads FRNRAP. This CDR3 is built from 15 residues. V lost 1 base, J lost 0 bases, and 7 bases lay in between. The full variable domain, in which reference TRBV12-5 and TRBJ2-1 provide the parts outside the CDR3, is DARVTQTPRHKVTEMGQEVTMRCQPILGHNTVFWYRQTMMQGLELLAYFRNRAPLDDSGMPKDRFSAEMPDATLATLKIQPSEPRDSAVYFCASGLGTTSYNEQFFGPGTRLTVL.

This clonotype occurred many times. The J gene is TRBJ1-5, the V gene TRBV6-1; 8 nucleotides match TRBD1. Looked up from germline, CDR1 is MNHNS and CDR2 is SASEGT. CDR3 size: 14 residues. V was pared by 6 bases and J by 2 bases, with 3 bases of the junction left unmatched. DNA for the CDR3: TGTGCCAGCAGCAGGGGGCAAGGCAATCAGCCCCAGCATTTT. Protein: CASSRGQGNQPQHF.

This clonotype turned up a few times. V usage is TRBV7-2 and J usage is TRBJ1-5; D perhaps matches TRBD1 (6 bases). Germline CDR1 SGHTA, CDR2 FQGNSA. CDR3 length: 16 amino acids. The germline V and J ends were trimmed by 1 base and 7 bases, with 17 bases remaining between them. CDR3 coding DNA: TGTGCCAGCAGCTTAGATTATGGCCAGGGGACCCAGCCCCAGCATTTT. This sequence encodes CASSLDYGQGTQPQHF.

This clonotype showed up many times. This sequence joins TRBV29-1 and TRBJ2-1; TRBD1 aligns across 7 bases. Germline V CDR1 and CDR2: SQVTM, ANQGSEA. The CDR3 sequence is 13 residues long. Trimming took 4 bases from V and 1 from J; bases not matched to a gene: 1. The CDR3 bases are TGCAGCGTTGGGGGACAGTCCTACAATGAGCAGTTCTTC. This encodes CSVGGQSYNEQFF.

The V gene is TRBV3-1, the J gene TRBJ1-2, with D unclear. From germline, CDR1 is LGHDT and CDR2 YNNKEL (reference sequence). Trimming cost V 2 bases and J 8 bases, with 12 bases left between them. This CDR3 spans 13 amino acids. The CDR3 loop is CASSQYGGEGYTF. The CDR3 DNA reads TGTGCCAGCAGCCAATACGGCGGGGAAGGCTACACCTTC.

This clonotype came up a few times. The chain recombines TRBV5-1 with TRBJ1-1, with D possibly TRBD1 on 5 matching bases. The CDR3 runs to 16 residues. Germline V gene sequence: CDR1 SGHRS, CDR2 YFSETQ. V lost 0 bases and J 0 bases, leaving 12 bases between the germline ends. The CDR3 nucleotides are TGCGCCAGCAGCTTGGAGTCGGGGCGAATGAACACTGAAGCTTTCTTT. Its translation is CASSLESGRMNTEAFF.

There are many counts of this clonotype. The chain recombines TRBV6-6 with TRBJ2-3, with D uncertain. Trimming left V 4 bases short and J 11 bases short, with 10 bases between. The germline V gene has CDR1 MNHNY and CDR2 SVGAGI (reference sequence). CDR3 length: 11 amino acids. CDR3 DNA: TGTGCCAGCAGTTGGGCAGAGTGGCAGTATTTT. Amino acid sequence: CASSWAEWQYF.

This clonotype appeared many times. This chain joins TRBV27 and TRBJ1-1; unclear D gene. The CDR3 covers 16 residues. CDR1 and CDR2 from the germline V gene are MNHEY and SMNVEV (reference sequence). The germline V and J ends were trimmed by 3 bases and 4 bases, with 18 bases remaining between them. CDR3 protein: CASSLLQPQRGTEAFF. The CDR3 DNA is TGTGCCAGCAGTTTGTTACAGCCGCAACGAGGCACTGAAGCTTTCTTT.

This chain links TRBV29-1 with TRBJ2-5; TRBD1 matches at 8 bases. The CDR3 consists of 13 residues. J was trimmed by 4 bases and V by 7 bases; bases with no gene match: 8. CDR1 is SQVTM, CDR2 ANQGSEA, per germline. CDR3 nucleotides: TGCAGCGAAAGCAGGGGGCCTGGAGAGACCCAGTACTTC. Amino acid sequence: CSESRGPGETQYF.

Only a few counts were recorded for this clonotype. The J gene is TRBJ2-3, the V gene TRBV4-1, with a tentative D call TRBD2 (6 bases). Trimming stripped 3 bases from V and 0 bases from J, with 13 bases between. Germline V gene sequence: CDR1 MGHRA, CDR2 YSYEKL. This CDR3 has 16 residues. DNA of the CDR3: TGCGCCAGCAGCCAGAGCCGGGACTTAAGCACAGATACGCAGTATTTT. This translates into CASSQSRDLSTDTQYF.

There are many counts of this clonotype. This chain links TRBV2 with TRBJ2-5, with 12 positions matching TRBD2. Looked up from germline, CDR1 is SNHLY and CDR2 is FYNNEI. V trimming: 4 bases; J trimming: 6 bases; junction bases outside the gene matches: 3. The CDR3 is 14 residues long. The CDR3 region is CASSGLAGEKTQYF. The DNA of the CDR3 is TGTGCCAGCAGTGGACTAGCGGGAGAAAAGACCCAGTACTTC.

This clonotype has a count of ten or more. This chain joins TRBV11-3 and TRBJ2-3; D uncertain. This CDR3 is built from 14 residues. V gave up 1 base and J gave up 2 bases, with 7 bases separating them. Germline CDR1 reads SGHNT; CDR2 reads YENEEA. CDR3 sequence reads: CASSLGAVTDTQYF. In DNA form, the CDR3 reads TGTGCCAGCAGCTTAGGGGCGGTCACAGATACGCAGTATTTT.